What follows are 3 T cell receptor beta chains derived from one specimen sequenced in a study of shared clonotypes between healthy human individuals. Clones were read by immunoSEQ multiplex PCR, and TCRdb kept only the in-frame ones, dropping some. The sample holds millions of clones, around 93% seen once. Cells designated naive CD8 were CD45RO-negative and were positively selected for CCR7, with terminally differentiated effector memory CD45RA+ cells excluded. Specimen: naive CD8+ T cells from PBMCs. These receptors came from a man younger than 35 in good health. Some clones in this sample may be carry-over from other donors' samples.

Notes on this clone: The same CDR3 is also encoded by other DNA sequences in this sample. The V call is TRBV9, the J call TRBJ2-3, with D possibly TRBD2 on 6 matching bases. Trimming left V 2 bases short and J 0 bases short, with 7 bases between. This CDR3 comprises 14 residues. The germline V gene has CDR1 SGDLS and CDR2 YYNGEE. In nucleotides, the CDR3 is TGTGCCAGCAGCGTGAGCGGGAGCACAGATACGCAGTATTTT. It codes for CASSVSGSTDTQYF.

This sequence joins TRBV28 and TRBJ1-2; TRBD1 matches at 12 bases. The V segment lost 5 bases and the J segment 8 bases; nucleotides outside the gene matches: 12. This CDR3 contains 16 residues. Germline lookup yields CDR1 MDHEN and CDR2 SYDVKM. CDR3 protein: CASSPPGGQGARGYTF. Written as DNA, the CDR3 is TGTGCCAGCAGTCCCCCCGGGGGACAGGGGGCGCGGGGCTACACCTTC.

This rearrangement joins TRBV7-6 to TRBJ2-7, with 10 bases lining up with TRBD1. Losses at the gene ends were 5 bases for V and 2 bases for J; bases not matched to a gene: 12. The CDR3 runs to 17 residues. CDR1 is SGHVS, CDR2 FNYEAQ, per germline. The DNA for the CDR3 is TGTGCCAGCAGCGCCCAGAAGCTGGGGACAGGGGCCTACGAGCAGTACTTC. This translates into CASSAQKLGTGAYEQYF.